The 14 T cell receptor beta chains reported below all come from one sample, sequenced in a study of cytomegalovirus exposure and HLA in healthy donors. Here immunoSEQ multiplex PCR was the method, and the copy in TCRdb shows in-frame clones only, minus some. The sample consists of 190,000 or so clones, roughly 84% of them appearing once. The sample taken for sequencing was PBMCs. Every receptor here comes from a woman aged 18-29 years in good health and CMV-seropositive.

This rearrangement joins TRBV19 to TRBJ2-1, with 8 nucleotides matching TRBD1. Per germline, CDR1 LNHDA and CDR2 SQIVND (reference sequence). The CDR3 spans 14 residues. With 6 bases clipped from V and 5 bases from J, the junction kept 6 bases outside the gene matches. CDR3 amino acids: CASRRQGLNNEQFF. The CDR3 coding sequence is TGTGCCAGTAGACGACAGGGGTTAAACAATGAGCAGTTCTTC.

This chain links TRBV28 with TRBJ2-1, with 8 bases lining up with TRBD1. The V and J ends lost 5 bases and 4 bases, in that order; junction bases with no gene match: 10. Germline loops: CDR1 MDHEN, CDR2 SYDVKM. The CDR3 runs to 16 residues. In DNA, the CDR3 is TGTGCCAGCAGTGCCTACAGGGGGGACCTATACAATGAGCAGTTCTTC. This gives the protein CASSAYRGDLYNEQFF.

The gene calls are TRBV7-2 and TRBJ1-1; 7 bases are a match to TRBD1. The CDR3 has 18 residues. V dropped 5 bases and J dropped 4; count of bases not matched to a gene: 19. Germline assignment: CDR1 SGHTA and CDR2 FQGNSA. CDR3 in amino acids: CASSPDTGAGFVGTEAFF. In nucleotides, the CDR3 is TGTGCCAGCAGCCCTGATACAGGGGCTGGGTTTGTTGGCACTGAAGCTTTCTTT.

The J gene is TRBJ1-3, the V gene TRBV15; D unclear. Germline-derived CDR1 and CDR2 are LNHNV and YYDKDF (reference sequence). V lost 3 bases, J lost 4 bases, and 10 bases lay in between. The CDR3 runs 14 residues. CDR3 sequence: CATSRRVSGNTIYF. CDR3 DNA: TGTGCCACCAGCAGGAGGGTCTCCGGAAACACCATATATTTT. Filled out from reference TRBV15 and TRBJ1-3, the complete variable domain reads DAMVIQNPRYQVTQFGKPVTLSCSQTLNHNVMYWYQQKSSQAPKLLFHYYDKDFNNEADTPDNFQSRRPNTSFCFLDIRSPGLGDTAMYLCATSRRVSGNTIYFGEGSWLTVV.

CDR3 sequence (DNA): TGTGCCAGCAGAGGGGACTCCTACGAGCAGTACTTC. Its translation is CASRGDSYEQYF. The V call is TRBV2, the J call TRBJ2-7, with D perhaps TRBD1 (5 bases). Germline lookup yields CDR1 SNHLY and CDR2 FYNNEI. The CDR3 spans 12 residues. Trimming pared 6 bases from V and 0 bases from J, leaving 6 bases between.

The chain has TRBV19 and TRBJ1-6; D remains unclear. V was cut by 1 base and J by 9 bases, with 13 bases left in between. This CDR3 is 15 amino acids long. From germline, CDR1 is LNHDA and CDR2 SQIVND (reference sequence). The CDR3 coding sequence is TGTGCCAGTAGTATAGCTCCCGGGATTGTTTCACCCCTCCACTTT. It yields the protein CASSIAPGIVSPLHF.

This sequence joins TRBV5-1 and TRBJ2-3; D is ambiguous. The CDR3 has 14 residues. V was trimmed by 0 bases and J by 2 bases, leaving 7 bases between them. Looked up from germline, CDR1 is SGHRS and CDR2 is YFSETQ. CDR3 bases: TGCGCCAGCAGCTTGGGTGGCATCACAGATACGCAGTATTTT. Protein: CASSLGGITDTQYF.

V gene TRBV6-5 combines with J gene TRBJ2-7; the match to TRBD2 covers 7 bases. Germline trimming cut 2 bases from V and 3 bases from J; bases unmatched to any gene: 7. The germline V gene has CDR1 MNHEY and CDR2 SVGAGI. The CDR3 contains 15 residues. CDR3: CASSYTQAGIYEQYF. For the CDR3, the DNA is TGTGCCAGCAGTTACACGCAAGCGGGGATCTACGAGCAGTACTTC.

This clone was seen a single time. The J gene is TRBJ2-3, the V gene TRBV15; a weak D match, TRBD2 (6 bases). This CDR3 has 17 residues. The germline V gene has CDR1 LNHNV and CDR2 YYDKDF (reference sequence). The V end was cut by 4 bases, the J end by 3 bases, with 20 bases between. The CDR3 loop is CATSNLGGGVGTDTQYF. The CDR3 region has the DNA TGTGCCACCAGCAACCTAGGCGGAGGGGTGGGGACAGATACGCAGTATTTT.

V usage is TRBV18 and J usage is TRBJ2-7; TRBD2 matches at 10 bases. The J segment lost 0 bases and the V segment lost 2 bases, leaving 4 bases of the junction unmatched. The CDR3 has 16 amino acids. Germline V lookup: CDR1 KGHSH, CDR2 LQKENI. The CDR3 DNA is TGTGCCAGCTCACCATCACTAGCGGGGAGCTCCTACGAGCAGTACTTC. Protein product: CASSPSLAGSSYEQYF. Using reference TRBV18 and TRBJ2-7 for the parts outside the CDR3, the full variable domain is NAGVMQNPRHLVRRRGQEARLRCSPMKGHSHVYWYRQLPEEGLKFMVYLQKENIIDESGMPKERFSAEFPKEGPSILRIQQVVRGDSAAYFCASSPSLAGSSYEQYFGPGTRLTVT.

This clone was picked up a small number of times. This chain connects TRBV7-9 to TRBJ1-2; possibly TRBD1 for D (5 bases). Germline CDR1 is SEHNR and CDR2 is FQNEAQ (reference sequence). The CDR3 runs to 14 residues. Trimming cost V 2 bases and J 2 bases, with 9 bases left between them. This chain's CDR3 is CASSLTGPNYGYTF. The CDR3 DNA follows: TGTGCCAGCAGCTTAACAGGCCCGAACTATGGCTACACCTTC.

This clone came up once. This chain links TRBV6-1 with TRBJ1-2, with TRBD1 matching over 8 bases. The CDR3 is 13 residues long. Germline V gives CDR1 MNHNS, CDR2 SASEGT. The trim removed 7 bases at V and 8 bases at J, leaving 9 bases unmatched. The CDR3 bases are TGTGCCAGCATGAGGACAGGGTCGAGAGGCTACACCTTC. It translates to CASMRTGSRGYTF.

This clone was seen just once. The J gene is TRBJ2-7, the V gene TRBV4-1; possible D gene TRBD1, 5 bases. With 1 base removed from V and 5 bases from J, the gap between germline ends came to 15 bases. Germline V gene data show CDR1 as MGHRA and CDR2 as YSYEKL. The CDR3 extends over 15 amino acids. The CDR3 loop reads CASSQVIGATNEQYF. The DNA of the CDR3 is TGCGCCAGCAGCCAAGTGATAGGGGCGACCAACGAGCAGTACTTC.

This clone was seen a single time. The chain joins TRBV2 to TRBJ2-5; TRBD1 matches 9 bases. The CDR3 extends over 14 amino acids. The germline V gene has CDR1 SNHLY and CDR2 FYNNEI. V trimming: 5 bases; J trimming: 4 bases; junction bases outside the gene matches: 5. CDR3 DNA: TGTGCCAGCAGTTCCGGGACAGGGACAGAGACCCAGTACTTC. Translated, it gives CASSSGTGTETQYF. Filled out from reference TRBV2 and TRBJ2-5, the complete variable domain reads EPEVTQTPSHQVTQMGQEVILRCVPISNHLYFYWYRQILGQKVEFLVSFYNNEISEKSEIFDDQFSVERPDGSNFTLKIRSTKLEDSAMYFCASSSGTGTETQYFGPGTRLLVL.